Below, 25 T cell receptor beta chains from the same sample are listed, as sequenced in a study of blood T cell repertoires in COVID-19. Sequencing used immunoSEQ multiplex PCR; TCRdb keeps in-frame clones, though not all of them. The sample shows roughly 87,000 clones, around three quarters of them seen only once. Sequenced material: peripheral blood. All receptors derive from a woman aged 45-60 years with acute or convalescent COVID-19.

The genes are TRBV25-1 and TRBJ1-2; D not certain. Trimming took 3 bases from V and 0 from J, leaving 5 bases between them. The CDR3 sequence is 13 residues long. Germline V gives CDR1 MGHDK, CDR2 SYGVNS. In DNA form, the CDR3 reads TGTGCCAGCAGTGACCCTTCTAACTATGGCTACACCTTC. It encodes CASSDPSNYGYTF.

This chain uses TRBV7-8 with TRBJ2-4, with 10 bases lining up with TRBD1. Germline V gives CDR1 SGHVS, CDR2 FQNEAQ. The CDR3 length is 13 residues. Losses at the gene ends were 5 bases for V and 6 bases for J; bases not matched to a gene: 1. CDR3 DNA sequence: TGTGCCAGCAGCCGGGACAGGGGAAACATTCAGTACTTC. The encoded protein is CASSRDRGNIQYF.

The chain links TRBV19 to TRBJ2-1, with D possibly matching TRBD1 (6 bases). The CDR3 has 17 amino acids. The V end was cut by 5 bases, the J end by 7 bases, with 24 bases between. Germline CDR1 reads LNHDA; CDR2 reads SQIVND (reference sequence). The CDR3 reads CASSSLFGQGLRNEQFF. CDR3 DNA sequence: TGTGCCAGTAGTTCTCTCTTCGGGCAGGGGTTGAGGAATGAGCAGTTCTTC. Together with reference TRBV19 and TRBJ2-1, the CDR3 gives the full variable domain: DGGITQSPKYLFRKEGQNVTLSCEQNLNHDAMYWYRQDPGQGLRLIYYSQIVNDFQKGDIAEGYSVSREKKESFPLTVTSAQKNPTAFYLCASSSLFGQGLRNEQFFGPGTRLTVL.

The chain links TRBV2 to TRBJ1-5, with 8 bases lining up with TRBD1. Trimming removed 5 bases from V and 7 bases from J; junction bases left unmatched: 7. The CDR3 contains 14 residues. CDR1 and CDR2 (germline): SNHLY, FYNNEI. CDR3 sequence (DNA): TGTGCCAGCAGTCATGGACAGGGTGAACAGCCCCAGCATTTT. It translates to CASSHGQGEQPQHF. The whole variable domain, filled in from reference TRBV2 and TRBJ1-5, reads EPEVTQTPSHQVTQMGQEVILRCVPISNHLYFYWYRQILGQKVEFLVSFYNNEISEKSEIFDDQFSVERPDGSNFTLKIRSTKLEDSAMYFCASSHGQGEQPQHFGDGTRLSIL.

The CDR3 region has the DNA TGTGCCAGCAGTTCCCTCACTAGCGGGGCATGGAATGAGCAGTTCTTC. As protein: CASSSLTSGAWNEQFF. This sequence joins TRBV28 and TRBJ2-1, with 10 nucleotides matching TRBD2. The germline V gene encodes CDR1 MDHEN and CDR2 SYDVKM. V gave up 4 bases and J gave up 7 bases; unmatched junction bases: 10. The length of the CDR3 is 16 residues.

The table lists this clone with a few counts. The CDR3 DNA follows: TGTGCCAGTAGTATCGCCGACAGGGTGGTCACCGGGGAGCTGTTTTTT. This sequence encodes CASSIADRVVTGELFF. The chain carries TRBV19 and TRBJ2-2, with 7 nucleotides matching TRBD1. The CDR3 runs to 16 residues. The ends lost 3 bases at V and 4 bases at J; junction bases unmatched: 8. The germline V gene encodes CDR1 LNHDA and CDR2 SQIVND (reference sequence).

The rearrangement links TRBV7-8 to TRBJ1-4, with D perhaps matching TRBD1 (5 bases). Germline CDR1 reads SGHVS; CDR2 reads FQNEAQ. V was cut by 1 base and J by 3 bases, with 9 bases left in between. The CDR3 totals 15 residues. The chain's CDR3 is CASSLGGEANEKLFF. DNA for the CDR3: TGTGCCAGCAGCTTAGGAGGGGAGGCTAATGAAAAACTGTTTTTT.

V is TRBV25-1 and J is TRBJ2-4; 8 positions match TRBD1. Trimming removed 7 bases from V and 5 bases from J; junction bases left unmatched: 7. The CDR3 covers 14 residues. Per germline, CDR1 MGHDK and CDR2 SYGVNS. CDR3 amino acids: CASKDPGQENIQYF. In nucleotides, the CDR3 is TGTGCCAGCAAAGACCCGGGACAGGAAAACATTCAGTACTTC.

The CDR3 loop is CASSMTGVYEQYF. The CDR3 DNA sequence: TGTGCCAGCAGTATGACAGGGGTCTACGAGCAGTACTTC. The gene calls are TRBV12-3 or TRBV12-4 and TRBJ2-7, with TRBD1 matching 8 bases. The V and J ends lost 5 bases and 3 bases, in that order; junction bases with no gene match: 3. The CDR3 is made up of 13 amino acids.

The chain recombines TRBV24-1 with TRBJ2-1; perhaps TRBD2 as D (6 bases). CDR1 KGHDR and CDR2 SFDVKD come from the germline V gene. Trimming pared 4 bases from V and 0 bases from J, leaving 12 bases between. This CDR3 is 16 amino acids long. CDR3 sequence (DNA): TGTGCCACCAGTGAGGGACTCGGCAGCTCCTACAATGAGCAGTTCTTC. Its protein is CATSEGLGSSYNEQFF.

The rearrangement uses TRBV19 and TRBJ2-3; TRBD1 aligns across 9 bases. Trimming took 4 bases from V and 3 from J; bases not matched to a gene: 5. The CDR3 runs to 15 residues. Per germline, CDR1 LNHDA and CDR2 SQIVND (reference sequence). The CDR3 loop is CASSNYGTGTDTQYF. DNA for the CDR3: TGTGCCAGTAGTAATTACGGGACAGGGACAGATACGCAGTATTTT.

The chain joins TRBV11-1 to TRBJ2-1; 8 bases match TRBD1. Germline V CDR1 and CDR2: SGHAT, FQDESV (reference sequence). Unmatched junction bases numbered 6, after V lost 5 bases and J lost 3 bases. The CDR3 contains 15 residues. In DNA form, the CDR3 reads TGTGCCAGCAGCCCGACAGGGGCCTACTACAATGAGCAGTTCTTC. This gives the protein CASSPTGAYYNEQFF.

DNA for the CDR3: TGTGCCAGCAGAAATGACAGGACGAGTGGCTACACCTTC. Translating gives CASRNDRTSGYTF. The chain links TRBV28 to TRBJ1-2, with D perhaps TRBD1 (6 bases). Germline V lookup: CDR1 MDHEN, CDR2 SYDVKM. Trimming took off 6 bases at V and 7 bases at J, with 15 bases between the two ends. The CDR3 is 13 residues long.

The chain joins TRBV28 to TRBJ2-2; 12 bases map to TRBD2. Germline V gives CDR1 MDHEN, CDR2 SYDVKM. V was clipped by 0 bases and J by 3 bases; unmatched bases: 11. This CDR3 region has 20 residues. CDR3 region: CASSLWESSGGARDTGELFF. As DNA, the CDR3 is TGTGCCAGCAGTTTATGGGAATCTAGCGGGGGGGCTCGGGACACCGGGGAGCTGTTTTTT.

V usage is TRBV5-1 and J usage is TRBJ1-1; D not resolved. V lost 5 bases and J 6 bases, leaving 14 bases between the germline ends. The germline V gene encodes CDR1 SGHRS and CDR2 YFSETQ. This CDR3 is 13 amino acids long. The CDR3 DNA reads as TGCGCCAGCAGAGGGAGTTCAGCCTCTGAAGCTTTCTTT. Amino acid sequence: CASRGSSASEAFF.

The rearrangement joins TRBV19 to TRBJ2-7; 12 nucleotides match TRBD2. After removal of 3 bases from V and 0 bases from J, the junction contained 3 bases not matched to a gene. The CDR3 spans 16 residues. CDR1 is LNHDA, CDR2 SQIVND, per germline (reference sequence). The CDR3: CASSMTSGGYSYEQYF. In DNA, the CDR3 is TGTGCCAGTAGTATGACTAGCGGGGGATACTCCTACGAGCAGTACTTC.

The table lists this clone with many counts. This chain links TRBV29-1 with TRBJ2-7; 7 bases map to TRBD1. The ends lost 7 bases at V and 3 bases at J; junction bases unmatched: 3. The germline gives CDR1 SQVTM, CDR2 ANQGSEA. CDR3 length equals 11 residues. The CDR3 loop reads CSARQGYEQYF. The CDR3 DNA follows: TGCAGCGCTAGACAGGGCTACGAGCAGTACTTC.

V and J are TRBV19 and TRBJ2-7, with TRBD1 identical over 9 bases. CDR1 and CDR2 (germline): LNHDA, SQIVND (reference sequence). Trimming cost V 5 bases and J 3 bases; bases outside gene matches: 8. The CDR3 spans 15 residues. The CDR3: CASSLDRGMDYEQYF. The CDR3 coding sequence is TGTGCCAGTAGTCTGGACAGGGGAATGGACTACGAGCAGTACTTC.

The V gene is TRBV6-5, the J gene TRBJ2-2; TRBD1 matches 7 bases. This CDR3 contains 15 residues. Trimming took 6 bases from V and 0 from J; bases not matched to a gene: 4. From germline, CDR1 is MNHEY and CDR2 SVGAGI. CDR3 in amino acids: CASRDRKANTGELFF. The CDR3 DNA reads as TGTGCCAGCAGGGACAGGAAGGCGAACACCGGGGAGCTGTTTTTT.

A single count supports this clone. The chain couples TRBV6-2 or TRBV6-3 to TRBJ1-5; 8 nucleotides line up with TRBD1. The CDR3 is 16 amino acids. Germline trimming cut 5 bases from V and 2 bases from J; bases unmatched to any gene: 8. CDR1 is MNHEY, CDR2 SVGEGT, per germline. The CDR3 DNA reads TGTGCCAGCAGTCCCGGACAGGGACTGGGCAATCAGCCCCAGCATTTT. This encodes CASSPGQGLGNQPQHF.

V and J are TRBV18 and TRBJ2-7, with 8 bases identical to TRBD1. Trimming at V came to 4 bases and at J to 7 bases, leaving 12 bases not matched to a gene. The CDR3 spans 15 residues. Per the germline V gene, CDR1 is KGHSH and CDR2 is LQKENI. The CDR3 sequence is CASSQTGTGGGEQYF. Here the CDR3 DNA reads TGTGCCAGCTCACAGACCGGGACAGGCGGAGGGGAGCAGTACTTC.

The rearrangement joins TRBV6-5 to TRBJ1-1; 7 bases agree with TRBD1. The CDR3 has 15 residues. Unmatched junction bases numbered 5, after V lost 4 bases and J lost 0 bases. From germline, CDR1 is MNHEY and CDR2 SVGAGI. CDR3 loop: CASSSMDRMNTEAFF. The CDR3 nucleotides read TGTGCCAGCAGTTCCATGGACAGGATGAACACTGAAGCTTTCTTT.

CDR3: CASSTRQGGGNTIYF. The CDR3 DNA reads as TGTGCCAGCAGCACAAGACAGGGCGGTGGAAACACCATATATTTT. The rearrangement uses TRBV5-5 and TRBJ1-3, with TRBD1 identical over 7 bases. The CDR3 is 15 residues long. Germline loops: CDR1 SGHKS, CDR2 YYEKEE (reference sequence). J lost 3 bases, V lost 4 bases, and 7 bases had no gene match.

The sample holds one count of this clone. The V and J genes are TRBV6-1 and TRBJ2-5; D is uncertain. The CDR3 length is 14 residues. V was cut by 3 bases and J by 5 bases, with 13 bases left in between. Germline V lookup: CDR1 MNHNS, CDR2 SASEGT. CDR3 residues: CASSEFGLWETQYF. The CDR3 nucleotides read TGTGCCAGCAGTGAGTTCGGTTTATGGGAGACCCAGTACTTC.

The chain has TRBV7-8 and TRBJ1-1, with a tentative D call TRBD1 (6 bases). Trimming took off 3 bases at V and 1 base at J, with 12 bases between the two ends. The CDR3 consists of 15 residues. Germline assignment: CDR1 SGHVS and CDR2 FQNEAQ. CDR3 amino acids: CASSFDGTTNTEAFF. As DNA, the CDR3 is TGTGCCAGCAGCTTCGATGGGACAACGAACACTGAAGCTTTCTTT.